This T cell receptor beta chain emerged from a study of human T cells and chemical hapten exposure (dated by TCRdb to 2020 to 2022). For the study in its entirety: For sensitization, 2% DPC in acetone was applied to an approximately 2 cm by approximately 2 cm area of upper inner arm skin. The mostly female patient cohort included alopecia areata with under or over 50% scalp involvement, alopecia totalis and alopecia universalis. Libraries were pooled for sequencing, and variation in per-sample TCR yields was attributed mainly to small differences in library volumes within the pool. Patient blood was sampled pre-sensitization (week 0) and at 2, 6 and about 24 weeks after DPC sensitization. Patch testing was done on the upper back using Finn chambers containing 0.01% DPC, and results were scored after 6 days according to International Contact Dermatitis Research Group standards. The study tracked peripheral blood TCR repertoire changes in vivo during primary and secondary sensitization to the hapten diphenylcyclopropenone (DPC) in alopecia patients. Weekly therapeutic DPC doses were additionally applied to the scalp of patients throughout the roughly 24-week study period. Twenty-nine alopecia patients gave blood for TCR sequencing at one to four time points (pre-sensitization, 2, 6 and 24 weeks).

The library was obtained by RACE. Sequencing was performed on a NextSeq 500. During library preparation, unique molecular identifiers were attached to individual cDNA molecules so that TCRs could be counted quantitatively and reproducibly. Each blood RNA sample was used to sequence both TCR alpha and TCR beta chains. Processing in the source paper ran as follows. The median number of TCRs per sample was roughly 94,000, ranging from about 20,000 to 750,000. V, J and CDR3 annotation of the TCR reads was performed with the Decombinator software suite. To make PS versus PT1 abundance plots, every sample was subsampled to the same number of TCRs (28,000). TCRs were defined as expanded if absent before sensitization and observed at least eight times at the 2-week time point. Clones were called with MiXCR by TCRdb after fastp trimmed the public reads at Q25, and only in-frame beta chains were retained. Entries are consolidated by CDR3 protein sequence, retaining the most common genes and DNA. None of the V and J calls come from the authors' own analysis; TCRdb made them. The sample data list 95,000 to 100,000 distinct CDR3 sequences, and under 15% of these were observed just once. The biggest ten clones account for over 2% of the sample.

The time point label corresponds to: patch test 1, 2 weeks after DPC sensitization. Explained via the paper, the treatment or condition label denotes: therapeutic diphenylcyclopropenone sensitization with weekly scalp DPC. At every patch-test visit, the blood draw took place before the patch test was put on. To be eligible, patients had to be aged 18 to 70, diagnosed with alopecia and judged suitable for DPC therapy, while pregnant patients were excluded. Unfractionated whole blood was collected in Tempus Blood RNA tubes, and total RNA was extracted from that blood. Broad study findings and their caveats: No change with DPC sensitization was found in the number of TCRs above 1 in 1000 frequency, and no evidence of global repertoire structure alterations was found. Patch test score correlated positively with the number of PT1 expanded TCRs, reaching significance at thresholds 8, 16 and 32 but not at 4. All patients had alopecia, a presumed autoimmune disease, so their immune response might differ from that of healthy individuals. Expanded TCRs formed significantly more large CDR3 similarity clusters than pre-sensitization or healthy control sets, consistent with antigen-driven responses. Repeated subsampling changed both the strength of the expansion versus patch-test correlation and the threshold at which the correlation became significant.

Worth noting for this clonotype: Its target antigen remains unknown. One base away there is no much larger clone; base qualities are not given.

This sample comprised whole blood, obtained in connection with sensitization to the hapten diphenylcyclopropenone (DPC). The sequence was obtained from a woman aged 40-49 years with alopecia areata. Some clones in this sample may be carry-over from other donors' samples.

The sequenced DNA is TGTGCCAGCAGCTTGGTAGGGACTAGTCAGGACGAGCAGTACTTC. Its protein is CASSLVGTSQDEQYF. This chain joins TRBV5-4 to TRBJ2-7; the junction holds 8 bases that match TRBD2. Reading from cysteine to phenylalanine, the CDR3 counts 15 amino acids. Only the CDR3 DNA is retained, 45 bases long and in frame from the first base. Trimming leaves V shorter by 0 bases and J shorter by 5 bases, with the junction holding 7 bases beyond the gene matches. According to the germline V gene (reference sequence), CDR1 reads SGHNT and CDR2 reads YYREEE.